Below, one T cell receptor beta chain is given with its context. Its antigen is undetermined. Noted time point: pretreatment peripheral blood. Every PCR received spiked-in synthetic TCR analog templates. This table comes from immunoSEQ multiplex PCR, and its TCRdb copy is limited to in-frame clones, with some not included. The sample includes tens of thousands of clones, around 86% seen only once; the top ten take 2.5% to 4%. This record belongs to a study of PD-L1 blockade in urothelial cancer. Across the study: Male sex and bladder-origin urothelial cancer characterized about 90% of the roughly 29 patients. At 3 weeks after treatment start (second dose) and again at 6 weeks, blood was analyzed. Notes on the study in general: Greater 3-week expansion of tumor-associated blood clones was recorded for durable-benefit patients.

This CDR3 has 14 amino acids. V lost 0 bases and J 7 bases, leaving 11 bases between the germline ends. CDR1 and CDR2 from the germline V gene are SGDLS and YYNGEE. This TCR came from a man in his 70s with urothelial cancer. The sequencing here drew on PBMCs, taken around atezolizumab (anti-PD-L1) treatment. The rearrangement joins TRBV9 to TRBJ1-3, with D tentatively TRBD1 (5 bases). The CDR3 DNA sequence: TGTGCCAGCAGCGTAGGGCAGGGAAGTAACACCATATATTTT. It specifies CASSVGQGSNTIYF.